Following are 14 T cell receptor beta chains from one sample sequenced in a study of T cell clonality in common variable immunodeficiency. These receptors have no known antigen. This table comes from immunoSEQ multiplex PCR, and its TCRdb copy is limited to in-frame clones, with some not included. This sample carries approximately 30,000 clones, none of them present only once. General observations from the study: Reportedly, TCR beta sequences from common variable immunodeficiency showed fewer deletions and N-nucleotide insertions.

Specimen: peripheral blood mononuclear cells. These receptors originate from a human donor with common variable immunodeficiency.

This clone was seen only a few times. The DNA ends 3 residues before the CDR3 does, and the rest of the CDR3 is filled in from the germline J gene. The gene calls are TRBV2 and TRBJ2-6, with 7 bases fitting TRBD1. The CDR3 covers 12 residues. The germline CDR1 and CDR2 sequences are SNHLY and FYNNEI. CDR3 DNA (partial): TGTGCCACCCCGGACAGGCCCAAGATC. It specifies CATPDRPKI. The full CDR3 is CATPDRPKILTF.

This clone has only a few counts. Read data end 3 residues before the CDR3 end; the end is taken from the germline J gene. The rearrangement links TRBV18 to TRBJ2-7; 8 bases align to TRBD1. V lost 3 bases to trimming and J lost 0 bases; unmatched junction nucleotides: 7. Germline V gene sequence: CDR1 KGHSH, CDR2 LQKENI. The CDR3 consists of 16 residues. This CDR3 reads CASSPGGTGLSYEQYF. CDR3 bases read: TGTGCCAGCTCACCGGGCGGGACAGGCCTCTCCTACGAG.

The table lists this clone with many counts. Here the CDR3 reads CASSGGHSMNTEAFF. The sequenced part of the CDR3 DNA is TGTGCCAGCAGCGGGGGACATAGCATGAACACTGAA. This chain joins TRBV9 and TRBJ1-1; a weak D match, TRBD1 (6 bases). The read halts 3 residues ahead of the CDR3 end, with the missing end drawn from the germline J gene. The V gene's germline CDR1 is SGDLS and CDR2 YYNGEE. The ends were cut back, 3 bases at V and 0 bases at J, with 12 bases in the middle. The CDR3 sequence is 15 residues long.

This clone was counted ten times or more. The read ends 3 residues before the CDR3 terminus; that terminus is restored from the germline J gene. The chain combines TRBV5-6 with TRBJ2-4, with D possibly matching TRBD2 (6 bases). The CDR3 covers 15 residues. Looked up from germline, CDR1 is SGHDT and CDR2 is YYEEEE. Deletions cut 0 bases from V and 0 bases from J, with 7 bases between. CDR3: CASSLGGVAKNIQYF. The sequenced part of the CDR3 DNA is TGTGCCAGCAGCTTGGGGGGGGTAGCCAAAAACATT. Full variable domain (missing parts from reference TRBV5-6 and TRBJ2-4): DAGVTQSPTHLIKTRGQQVTLRCSPKSGHDTVSWYQQALGQGPQFIFQYYEEEERQRGNFPDRFSGHQFPNYSSELNVNALLLGDSALYLCASSLGGVAKNIQYFGAGTRLSVL.

This clone was recorded many times. The read gets to within 3 residues of the CDR3 end, and the germline J gene fills in the rest. The V gene is TRBV14, the J gene TRBJ2-3; TRBD1 is a possible D gene (5 bases). Per the germline V gene, CDR1 is SGHDN and CDR2 is FVKESK. V was clipped by 6 bases and J by 0 bases, with 13 bases between them. The CDR3 has 15 residues. This CDR3 reads CASRPQGLSTDTQYF. The CDR3 bases that were read are TGTGCCAGCAGGCCTCAGGGTTTAAGCACAGATACG.

This clone appeared a few times. The read finishes 3 residues shy of the CDR3 end, and the germline J gene is used to complete it. The rearrangement joins TRBV30 to TRBJ2-3; TRBD2 agrees at 11 bases. Trimming took 0 bases from V and 2 from J; bases not matched to a gene: 4. From germline, CDR1 is GTSNPN and CDR2 SVGIG (reference sequence). The CDR3 runs 16 residues. CDR3 in amino acids: CAWSVSSGGYTDTQYF. CDR3 DNA, as far as it was read: TGTGCCTGGAGTGTGTCTAGCGGGGGGTACACAGATACG. Supplemented by reference TRBV30 and TRBJ2-3, the full variable domain reads SQTIHQWPATLVQPVGSPLSLECTVEGTSNPNLYWYRQAAGRGLQLLFYSVGIGQISSEVPQNLSASRPQDRQFILSSKKLLLSDSGFYLCAWSVSSGGYTDTQYFGPGTRLTVL.

This clone was counted at least ten times. The read ends 3 residues before the CDR3 terminus; that terminus is restored from the germline J gene. V usage is TRBV11-2 and J usage is TRBJ2-1; 10 nucleotides line up with TRBD2. V gave up 2 bases and J gave up 6 bases; unmatched junction bases: 4. The CDR3 contains 15 residues. Germline CDR1 SGHAT, CDR2 FQNNGV. CDR3 DNA, as far as it was read: TGTGCCAGCAGCTTATTGAGCGGGGGGGCCAATGAG. This sequence encodes CASSLLSGGANE. The full CDR3 reads CASSLLSGGANEQFF.

On this clone itself: The read terminates 3 residues ahead of where the CDR3 ends, so the germline J gene completes it. The chain is built from TRBV20-1 and TRBJ2-7, with D unclear. Trimming removed 3 bases from V and 0 bases from J, with 12 bases in between. The germline CDR1 and CDR2 sequences are DFQATT and SNEGSKA (reference sequence). The CDR3 totals 14 residues. CDR3 residues: CSASLQRSSYEQYF. CDR3 DNA, as far as it was read: TGCAGTGCTAGTTTGCAGCGAAGCTCCTACGAG.

Worth noting for this clone: The CDR3 end is not reached by the read, which stops 3 residues before it; the germline J gene fills it in. V and J are TRBV30 and TRBJ1-5, with a weak D call TRBD1 (6 bases). Germline V gene sequence: CDR1 GTSNPN, CDR2 SVGIG (reference sequence). CDR3 length equals 15 residues. Deletions cut 1 base from V and 5 bases from J, with 15 bases between. The sequenced CDR3 bases are TGTGCCTGGAGTGCCCCGGGGACAACCGATCAGCCC. This gives the protein CAWSAPGTTDQP. The CDR3 in its entirety is CAWSAPGTTDQPQHF. The entire variable domain, with the rest obtained from reference TRBV30 and TRBJ1-5, is as follows: SQTIHQWPATLVQPVGSPLSLECTVEGTSNPNLYWYRQAAGRGLQLLFYSVGIGQISSEVPQNLSASRPQDRQFILSSKKLLLSDSGFYLCAWSAPGTTDQPQHFGDGTRLSIL.

This clone was recorded at least ten times. The read comes to an end 3 residues before the CDR3 does, leaving the germline J gene to fill in the end. The chain links TRBV20-1 to TRBJ1-2; 7 nucleotides agree with TRBD1. Germline values: CDR1 DFQATT, CDR2 SNEGSKA (reference sequence). V dropped 3 bases and J dropped 7; count of bases not matched to a gene: 11. This CDR3 has 14 residues. CDR3 in amino acids: CSASQTGTDLGYTF. CDR3 DNA, as far as it was read: TGCAGTGCTAGCCAAACCGGGACAGATCTTGGC.

As concerns this clone: Coverage ceases 3 residues before the CDR3 finishes, and the germline J gene fills in the end. The chain uses TRBV30 and TRBJ2-7; 8 bases fit TRBD1. This CDR3 is built from 14 residues. V shed 2 bases, J shed 2 bases, and the junction held 5 bases outside the gene matches. The germline CDR1 and CDR2 sequences are GTSNPN and SVGIG (reference sequence). CDR3 sequence: CAWSLGTGAYEQYF. The CDR3 DNA, read in part, is TGTGCCTGGAGTCTCGGGACAGGAGCCTACGAG.

To note about this clone: The DNA ends 3 residues before the CDR3 does, and the rest of the CDR3 is filled in from the germline J gene. The rearrangement links TRBV19 to TRBJ2-7, with D perhaps TRBD1 (6 bases). V lost 5 bases and J lost 4, with 15 bases in between. This CDR3 is built from 14 residues. Per germline, CDR1 LNHDA and CDR2 SQIVND (reference sequence). This chain's CDR3 is CASSQSGQSYEQYF. The sequenced part of the CDR3 DNA is TGTGCCAGTAGTCAGTCGGGACAATCTTACGAG.

Worth noting for this clone: Read data end 3 residues before the CDR3 end; the end is taken from the germline J gene. The genes are TRBV23-1 and TRBJ1-3, with a tentative D call TRBD1 (5 bases). TRBV23-1 is an ORF for which the function is uncertain. Trimming pared 10 bases from V and 4 bases from J, leaving 23 bases between. There are 16 residues in the CDR3. Here the CDR3 reads CAMTPVGRAPGNTIYF. Partial CDR3 DNA: TGCGCCATGACTCCGGTAGGCAGGGCGCCGGGAAACACC.

This clone was recorded at least ten times. The CDR3 end is not reached by the read, which stops 3 residues before it; the germline J gene fills it in. J is TRBJ2-3 and V is TRBV5-6; no reliable D call. Germline CDR1 SGHDT, CDR2 YYEEEE. The CDR3 is 13 residues long. The V end was cut by 4 bases, the J end by 5 bases, with 11 bases between. This CDR3 reads CASSVDPGDTQYF. The part of the CDR3 DNA that was read is TGTGCCAGCAGCGTGGACCCGGGAGATACG.